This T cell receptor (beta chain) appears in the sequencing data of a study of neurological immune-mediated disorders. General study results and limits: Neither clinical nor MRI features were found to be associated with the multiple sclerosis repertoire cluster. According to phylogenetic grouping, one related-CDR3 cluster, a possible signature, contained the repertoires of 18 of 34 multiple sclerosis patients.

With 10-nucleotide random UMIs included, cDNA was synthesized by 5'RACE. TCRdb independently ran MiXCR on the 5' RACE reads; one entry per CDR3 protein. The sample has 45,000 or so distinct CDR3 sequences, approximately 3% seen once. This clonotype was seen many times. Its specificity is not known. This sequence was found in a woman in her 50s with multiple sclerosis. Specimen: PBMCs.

The CDR3 sequence: CASGATGELFF. CDR3 nucleotides: TGTGCCAGCGGAGCCACCGGGGAGCTGTTTTTT. The gene calls are TRBV5-5 and TRBJ2-2; D is unclear. Germline CDR1 and CDR2: SGHKS and YYEKEE (reference sequence). V was pared by 7 bases and J by 4 bases, with 5 bases between. CDR3 length: 11 amino acids.